These 19 T cell receptor beta chains came from one sample sequenced in a study of cytomegalovirus exposure and HLA in healthy donors. Primers for the PCR totalled 60 Vbeta and 13 Jbeta. Only in-frame clones appear in the TCRdb table, and some are missing; sequencing was by immunoSEQ multiplex PCR. In the table there are under 200,000 clones, 55% to 70% of which are singletons. Sequences were obtained from PBMCs. These receptors all come from a woman aged 40 to 50 in good health and CMV-seropositive.

Written as DNA, the CDR3 is TGTGCCAGCAGTGAGGGGGACAGGGTTCCTCGTGGCTACACCTTC. It specifies CASSEGDRVPRGYTF. The chain recombines TRBV6-1 with TRBJ1-2, with TRBD1 matching 9 bases. CDR3 size: 15 residues. V was pared by 3 bases and J by 7 bases, with 9 bases of the junction left unmatched. Looked up from germline, CDR1 is MNHNS and CDR2 is SASEGT.

V and J are TRBV25-1 and TRBJ2-7, with 10 bases lining up with TRBD1. Germline values: CDR1 MGHDK, CDR2 SYGVNS. The CDR3 has 14 amino acids. Trimming took 5 bases from V and 6 from J; bases not matched to a gene: 7. The CDR3 DNA reads as TGTGCCAGCAGTCGCTCGGGACAGGGGAGCGAGCAGTACTTC. Translation gives CASSRSGQGSEQYF.

As concerns this clone: Sequence at one end of the junction differs from germline and may be a read error. The chain couples TRBV6-5 to TRBJ1-2; TRBD1 matches 7 bases. Germline CDR1 is MNHEY and CDR2 is SVGAGI. This CDR3 comprises 14 residues. As DNA, the CDR3 is TGTGCCAGCACCTTACGGGTAGGGGGCTATGGCTACCCCTTC. It specifies CASTLRVGGYGYPF.

The rearrangement joins TRBV7-9 to TRBJ1-1, with D unresolved. V dropped 4 bases and J dropped 0 bases, with 12 bases sitting between them. Germline loops: CDR1 SEHNR, CDR2 FQNEAQ (reference sequence). The CDR3 contains 15 residues. The chain's CDR3 is CASSSQPVVNTEAFF. The DNA for the CDR3 is TGTGCCAGCAGCTCCCAACCCGTAGTGAACACTGAAGCTTTCTTT.

The chain couples TRBV19 to TRBJ1-2; D is unresolved. The V gene's germline CDR1 is LNHDA and CDR2 SQIVND (reference sequence). The CDR3 consists of 11 residues. With 7 bases removed from V and 7 bases from J, the gap between germline ends came to 10 bases. The DNA for the CDR3 is TGTGCCAGTAATTCAGGTTCTGGCTACACCTTC. Protein: CASNSGSGYTF. Drawing the rest from reference TRBV19 and TRBJ1-2, the complete variable domain is DGGITQSPKYLFRKEGQNVTLSCEQNLNHDAMYWYRQDPGQGLRLIYYSQIVNDFQKGDIAEGYSVSREKKESFPLTVTSAQKNPTAFYLCASNSGSGYTFGSGTRLTVV.

This clone was found a few times. The rearrangement links TRBV28 to TRBJ2-5, with D perhaps matching TRBD1 (6 bases). The CDR3 covers 14 residues. Looked up from germline, CDR1 is MDHEN and CDR2 is SYDVKM. Trimming pared 4 bases from V and 7 bases from J, leaving 16 bases between. CDR3 sequence: CASSSQGLRGTQYF. CDR3 DNA: TGTGCCAGCAGTTCGCAGGGGCTTCGTGGGACCCAGTACTTC.

This chain uses TRBV4-3 with TRBJ2-1; perhaps TRBD2 as D (6 bases). Germline V lookup: CDR1 LGHNA, CDR2 YSLEER. CDR3 length: 17 residues. V lost 3 bases and J lost 7, with 22 bases in between. The CDR3 protein is CASSHTRDGGLGNEQFF. The CDR3 DNA sequence: TGCGCCAGCAGCCATACTAGAGACGGGGGATTAGGGAATGAGCAGTTCTTC.

Points on this clone: An end of the junction differs from the germline gene, which may be a read error. The gene calls are TRBV28 and TRBJ2-5, with 8 bases that match TRBD1. From germline, CDR1 is MDHEN and CDR2 SYDVKM. This CDR3 region has 16 residues. CDR3 amino acids: CASSFSTGTGQATQYF. The CDR3 region has the DNA TGTGCCAGCAGTTTCTCTACCGGGACAGGACAAGCGACCCAGTACTTC.

The J gene is TRBJ2-3, the V gene TRBV5-6, with D possibly matching TRBD2 (5 bases). The length of the CDR3 is 15 residues. Germline lookup yields CDR1 SGHDT and CDR2 YYEEEE. The V end lost 0 bases, the J end lost 1 base, and 9 bases lay between the germline ends. CDR3 coding DNA: TGTGCCAGCAGCTTGGAGGGAGCGGGCACAGATACGCAGTATTTT. Translation gives CASSLEGAGTDTQYF.

The chain joins TRBV5-1 to TRBJ1-2; unclear D gene. Trimming cost V 0 bases and J 0 bases, with 6 bases left between them. The CDR3 length is 14 residues. The germline CDR1 and CDR2 sequences are SGHRS and YFSETQ. The CDR3 loop reads CASSLDSSNYGYTF. The CDR3 nucleotides read TGCGCCAGCAGCTTGGACAGCTCTAACTATGGCTACACCTTC.

The gene calls are TRBV28 and TRBJ2-7; maybe TRBD2 (6 bases). Germline-derived CDR1 and CDR2 are MDHEN and SYDVKM. The V end was cut by 5 bases, the J end by 3 bases, with 11 bases between. CDR3 length equals 13 residues. The CDR3: CASSGGRNYEQYF. The CDR3 DNA reads TGTGCCAGCAGTGGAGGGCGGAACTACGAGCAGTACTTC.

The V call is TRBV5-1, the J call TRBJ1-4; perhaps TRBD1 as D (6 bases). Per the germline V gene, CDR1 is SGHRS and CDR2 is YFSETQ. The CDR3 loop spans 13 amino acids. Trimming removed 4 bases from V and 7 bases from J, with 11 bases in between. This chain's CDR3 is CASSVLDSEKLFF. DNA of the CDR3: TGCGCCAGCAGCGTATTGGACAGTGAAAAACTGTTTTTT.

The sample holds a few counts of this clone. J is TRBJ2-7 and V is TRBV2; 9 nucleotides agree with TRBD1. This CDR3 is 15 amino acids long. V was pared by 6 bases and J by 1 base, with 7 bases of the junction left unmatched. The V gene's germline CDR1 is SNHLY and CDR2 FYNNEI. In DNA form, the CDR3 reads TGTGCCAGCAGGAAGGGGACAGGGTGGTCCTACGAGCAGTACTTC. Its protein is CASRKGTGWSYEQYF.

The CDR3 spells CASSETPGTINEQFF. CDR3 in DNA: TGTGCCAGCAGCGAAACTCCGGGAACTATCAATGAGCAGTTCTTC. The chain uses TRBV5-4 and TRBJ2-1, with a tentative D call TRBD2 (5 bases). The germline V gene encodes CDR1 SGHNT and CDR2 YYREEE (reference sequence). CDR3 size: 15 residues. V lost 4 bases and J lost 6, with 17 bases in between.

The V call is TRBV4-3, the J call TRBJ1-2; unclear D gene. Germline CDR1 LGHNA, CDR2 YSLEER. This CDR3 spans 15 amino acids. V was clipped by 1 base and J by 0 bases, with 9 bases between them. The CDR3 reads CASSQVHYTNYGYTF. The CDR3 DNA sequence: TGCGCCAGCAGCCAAGTTCACTACACTAACTATGGCTACACCTTC.

The chain employs TRBV6-4 and TRBJ2-3; no clear D. CDR3 length: 15 amino acids. Germline V lookup: CDR1 MRHNA, CDR2 SNTAGT. The germline V and J ends were trimmed by 6 bases and 1 base, with 14 bases remaining between them. CDR3 DNA sequence: TGTGCCAGCAGGGTCCTGAAGCTGGGCACAGATACGCAGTATTTT. This sequence encodes CASRVLKLGTDTQYF.

The chain couples TRBV4-1 to TRBJ1-6; TRBD1 matches at 9 bases. V shed 1 base, J shed 7 bases, and the junction held 5 bases outside the gene matches. The CDR3 totals 16 residues. CDR1 is MGHRA, CDR2 YSYEKL, per germline. CDR3 residues: CASSQAFTGGNSPLHF. The CDR3 coding sequence is TGCGCCAGCAGCCAAGCATTCACAGGGGGCAATTCACCCCTCCACTTT.

The genes are TRBV7-2 and TRBJ1-4; D uncertain. The V gene's germline CDR1 is SGHTA and CDR2 FQGNSA. V gave up 1 base and J gave up 8 bases, with 11 bases separating them. This CDR3 has 14 residues. The CDR3 spells CASSLGGPGEKLFF. The DNA for the CDR3 is TGTGCCAGCAGCTTAGGAGGGCCTGGCGAAAAACTGTTTTTT.

V is TRBV5-6 and J is TRBJ1-6; TRBD1 matches at 9 bases. CDR3 length: 16 residues. The germline V gene has CDR1 SGHDT and CDR2 YYEEEE. The trim removed 4 bases at V and 5 bases at J, leaving 7 bases unmatched. Here the CDR3 reads CASSPQTGGNNSPLHF. DNA for the CDR3: TGTGCCAGCAGCCCACAGACAGGGGGAAATAATTCACCCCTCCACTTT.